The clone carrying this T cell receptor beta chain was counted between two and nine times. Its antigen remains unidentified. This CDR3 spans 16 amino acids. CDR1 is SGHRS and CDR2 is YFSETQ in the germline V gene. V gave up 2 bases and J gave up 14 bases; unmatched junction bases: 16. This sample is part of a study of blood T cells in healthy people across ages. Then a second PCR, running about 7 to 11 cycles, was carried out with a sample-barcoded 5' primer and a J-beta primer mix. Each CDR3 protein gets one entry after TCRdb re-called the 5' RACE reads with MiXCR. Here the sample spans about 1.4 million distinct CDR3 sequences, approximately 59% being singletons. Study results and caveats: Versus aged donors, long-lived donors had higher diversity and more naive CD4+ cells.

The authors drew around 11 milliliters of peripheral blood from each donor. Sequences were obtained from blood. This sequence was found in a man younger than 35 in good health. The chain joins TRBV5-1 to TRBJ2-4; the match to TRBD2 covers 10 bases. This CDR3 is CASSFRTSGDSTLEYF. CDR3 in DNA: TGCGCCAGCAGCTTTCGCACTAGCGGGGATTCTACTCTGGAGTACTTC.